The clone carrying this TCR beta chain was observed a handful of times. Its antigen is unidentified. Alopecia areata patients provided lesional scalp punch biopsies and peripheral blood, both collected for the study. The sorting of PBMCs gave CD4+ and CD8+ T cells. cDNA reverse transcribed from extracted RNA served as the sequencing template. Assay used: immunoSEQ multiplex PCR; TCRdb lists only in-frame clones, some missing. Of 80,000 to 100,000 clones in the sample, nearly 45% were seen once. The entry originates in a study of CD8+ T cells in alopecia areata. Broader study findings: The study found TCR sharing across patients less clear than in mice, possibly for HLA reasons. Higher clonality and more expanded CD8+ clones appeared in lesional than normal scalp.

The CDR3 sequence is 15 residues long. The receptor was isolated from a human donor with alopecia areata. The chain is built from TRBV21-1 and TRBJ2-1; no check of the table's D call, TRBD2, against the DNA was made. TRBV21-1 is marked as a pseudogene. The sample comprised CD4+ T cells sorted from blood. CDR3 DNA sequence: TGTGCCAAAGGACTAGCGGCCTTTTCCTACAATGAGCAGTTCTTC. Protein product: CAKGLAAFSYNEQFF.